This T cell receptor (beta chain) is from a study of blood T cells in healthy people across ages. General study results and limits: Observed TCR beta diversity showed a strong correlation with the percentage of naive T cells as measured by flow cytometry.

Regarding this clonotype: Its antigen is still unknown.

This CDR3 is 13 amino acids long. V lost 11 bases and J lost 10, with 21 bases in between. Germline V gives CDR1 SNHLY, CDR2 FYNNEI. Through a sample-barcoded 5' primer and a J-beta primer mix, a second PCR was run for about 6 to 11 cycles. Each CDR3 protein gets one entry after TCRdb re-called the 5' RACE reads with MiXCR. Found here are 1.5 million to 1.8 million distinct CDR3 sequences, approximately 42% of them singletons; the top ten hold approximately 4%. Sequenced sample: blood. The J gene is TRBJ2-1, the V gene TRBV2; a weak D match, TRBD2 (6 bases). This TCR came from a woman aged 18-30 years in good health. CDR3 loop: CASGRRETYEQFF. The DNA of the CDR3 is TGTGCCTCGGGCAGGAGGGAAACCTACGAGCAGTTCTTC.